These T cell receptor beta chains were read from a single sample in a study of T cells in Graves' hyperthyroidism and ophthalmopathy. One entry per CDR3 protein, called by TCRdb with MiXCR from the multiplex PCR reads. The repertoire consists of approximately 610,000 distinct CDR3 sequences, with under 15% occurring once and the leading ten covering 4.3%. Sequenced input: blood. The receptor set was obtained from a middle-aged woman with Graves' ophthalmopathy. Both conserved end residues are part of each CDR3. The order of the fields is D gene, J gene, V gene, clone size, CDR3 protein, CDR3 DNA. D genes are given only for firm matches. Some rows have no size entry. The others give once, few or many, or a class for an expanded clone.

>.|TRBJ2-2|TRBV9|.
CASSVGARSNTGELFF
TGTGCCAGCAGCGTAGGGGCTAGATCGAACACCGGGGAGCTGTTTTTT
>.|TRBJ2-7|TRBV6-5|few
CASSYSTVGVTYEQYF
TGTGCCAGCAGTTACTCGACAGTTGGGGTCACCTACGAGCAGTACTTC
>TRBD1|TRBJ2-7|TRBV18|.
CASQGDSSYEQYF
TGTGCCAGCCAAGGGGACAGTTCCTACGAGCAGTACTTC
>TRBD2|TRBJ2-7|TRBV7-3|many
CASRNLAAGYEQYF
TGTGCCAGCAGGAATCTAGCGGCCGGCTACGAGCAGTACTTC
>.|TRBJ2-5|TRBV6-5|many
CASSYSGRQTQYF
TGTGCCAGCAGTTACAGTGGGAGGCAGACCCAGTACTTC
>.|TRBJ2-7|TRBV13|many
CASSLDSTEQYF
TGTGCCAGCAGCTTAGATTCCACCGAGCAGTACTTC
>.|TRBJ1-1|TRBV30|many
CAWRGLNTEAFF
TGTGCCTGGAGAGGGTTGAACACTGAAGCTTTCTTT
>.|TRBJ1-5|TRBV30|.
CAWSGGASSQPQHF
TGTGCCTGGAGTGGAGGGGCGAGCAGTCAGCCCCAGCATTTT
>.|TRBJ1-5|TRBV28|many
CASSQPLGEPQHF
TGTGCCAGCAGTCAACCCCTGGGGGAACCCCAGCATTTT
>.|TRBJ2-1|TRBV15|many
CATSRESGAPYNEQFF
TGTGCCACCAGCAGAGAGTCCGGGGCACCCTACAATGAGCAGTTCTTC
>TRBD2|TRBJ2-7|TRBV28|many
CASSRDYLSYEQYF
TGTGCCAGCAGCCGGGACTACCTCTCCTACGAGCAGTACTTC
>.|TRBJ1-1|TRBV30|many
CAWSLGQTEAFF
TGTGCCTGGAGCCTCGGACAGACTGAAGCTTTCTTT
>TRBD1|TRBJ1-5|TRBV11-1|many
CASSLLDRGRNQPQHF
TGTGCCAGCAGCCTACTCGACAGGGGGCGGAATCAGCCCCAGCATTTT
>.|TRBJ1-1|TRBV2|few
CASNFRGNTEAFF
TGTGCCAGCAATTTCCGGGGTAACACTGAAGCTTTCTTT
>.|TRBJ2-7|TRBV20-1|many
CSARDVKGSYEQYF
TGCAGTGCTAGAGACGTCAAAGGGAGCTACGAGCAGTACTTC
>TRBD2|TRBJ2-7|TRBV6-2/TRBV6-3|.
CASTTTQTSWEQYF
TGTGCCAGCACCACGACACAGACTAGCTGGGAGCAGTACTTC
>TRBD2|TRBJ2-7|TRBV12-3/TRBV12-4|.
CASSRTGREGDEQYF
TGTGCCAGCAGTAGGACCGGGCGGGAGGGGGACGAGCAGTACTTC
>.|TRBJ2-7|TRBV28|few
CASSVGGRVHYEQYF
TGTGCCAGCTCCGTTGGGGGACGGGTTCACTACGAGCAGTACTTC
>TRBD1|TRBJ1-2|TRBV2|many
CASSFGTDGYTF
TGTGCCAGCAGCTTCGGGACAGATGGCTACACCTTC
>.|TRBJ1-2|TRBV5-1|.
CASSPMGGYYGYTF
TGCGCCAGCAGCCCCATGGGAGGGTACTATGGCTACACCTTC
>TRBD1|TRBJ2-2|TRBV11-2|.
CASSLGLTGAGTGELFF
TGTGCCAGCAGCTTAGGGTTGACAGGGGCTGGGACCGGGGAGCTGTTTTTT
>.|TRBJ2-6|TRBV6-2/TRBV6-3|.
CASSYDTGANVLTF
TGTGCCAGCAGTTACGACACTGGGGCCAACGTCCTGACTTTC
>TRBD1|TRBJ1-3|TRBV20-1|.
CSARARQGPGNTIYF
TGCAGTGCTAGAGCCCGACAGGGGCCTGGAAACACCATATATTTT
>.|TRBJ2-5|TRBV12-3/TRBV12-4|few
CASSSLSAQETQYF
TGTGCCAGCAGTTCTCTTAGTGCCCAAGAGACCCAGTACTTC
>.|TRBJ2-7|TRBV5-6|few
CASSLGGAFEQYF
TGTGCCAGCAGCTTAGGCGGGGCCTTCGAGCAGTACTTC
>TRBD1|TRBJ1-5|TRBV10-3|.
CATRRQGEYSNQPQHF
TGTGCCACCCGCCGACAGGGGGAATATAGCAATCAGCCCCAGCATTTT
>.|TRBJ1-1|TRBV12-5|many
CASGLVVGINTEAFF
TGTGCTAGTGGTTTGGTAGTGGGTATAAACACTGAAGCTTTCTTT
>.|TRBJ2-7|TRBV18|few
CASSPDPNGDEQYF
TGTGCCAGCTCACCAGATCCTAACGGTGACGAGCAGTACTTC
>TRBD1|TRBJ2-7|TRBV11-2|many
CASSLDRDYEQYF
TGTGCTAGCAGCTTGGACAGGGACTACGAGCAGTACTTC
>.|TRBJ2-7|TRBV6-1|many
CASSRDILYEQYF
TGTGCCAGCAGTCGGGACATCTTATACGAGCAGTACTTC
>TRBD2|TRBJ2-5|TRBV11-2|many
CASSPVLAGTVPPETQYF
TGTGCCAGCAGCCCCGTACTAGCGGGTACCGTACCCCCAGAGACCCAGTACTTC